These T cell receptor beta chains were read from a single sample in a study of T cell repertoires in cytomegalovirus infection. Using its own MiXCR run on the reads, TCRdb lists one record per CDR3 protein. Here the sample spans around 710,000 distinct CDR3 sequences, almost 30% being singletons. These receptors' targets are unknown. The input for sequencing was cultured CD8+ T cells from PBMCs, taken from culture after CMV antigen stimulation. Source of these receptors: a human donor in good health (CMV status not recorded). Some clones in this sample may be carry-over from other donors' samples. Each CDR3 is given with its conserved first and last residue. Each record gives: D gene, clone size, J gene, V gene, CDR3 DNA, CDR3 protein. The D gene is left open where the match is weak. Clone sizes are given selectively: once, few, many, or a class where the clone is expanded.

D: NA; size: NA; J: TRBJ2-1; V: TRBV3-1; DNA: TGTGCCAGCGGGGTGGGGGGATCCAATGAGCAGTTCTTC; CDR3: CASGVGGSNEQFF
D: TRBD1; size: NA; J: TRBJ2-7; V: TRBV20-1; DNA: TGCAGTGCTGTGGGACAGGGGCTAATCTACGAGCAGTACTTC; CDR3: CSAVGQGLIYEQYF
D: NA; size: once; J: TRBJ2-5; V: TRBV12-3/TRBV12-4; DNA: TGTGCCAGCAGTTTTTCCCACTCGCTCTCCCTCGGGGAGACCCAGTACTTC; CDR3: CASSFSHSLSLGETQYF
D: TRBD2; size: NA; J: TRBJ2-3; V: TRBV5-4; DNA: TGTGCCAGCAGCTTGGATTTGTTGGCTAGCGGGTTCACAGATACGCAGTATTTT; CDR3: CASSLDLLASGFTDTQYF
D: NA; size: few; J: TRBJ2-3; V: TRBV7-9; DNA: TGTGCCAGCAGCTCAGGGGAGTTTAGCACAGATACGCAGTATTTT; CDR3: CASSSGEFSTDTQYF
D: NA; size: few; J: TRBJ1-1; V: TRBV7-9; DNA: TGTGCCAGCAGCTTATGGACGGATGAAGCTTTCTTT; CDR3: CASSLWTDEAFF
D: NA; size: many; J: TRBJ2-1; V: TRBV7-9; DNA: TGTGCCAGCGGGTACTCCTACAATGAGCAGTTCTTC; CDR3: CASGYSYNEQFF
D: TRBD2; size: many; J: TRBJ2-1; V: TRBV6-6; DNA: TGTGCCAGCAGCTCCCGAACTAGCGGGGGTCGGGGTCGCAATGAGCAGTTCTTC; CDR3: CASSSRTSGGRGRNEQFF
D: NA; size: few; J: TRBJ2-5; V: TRBV7-8; DNA: TGTGCCAGCAGCGTCGCACACTACAGGGCCCAAGAGACCCAGTACTTC; CDR3: CASSVAHYRAQETQYF
D: TRBD1; size: few; J: TRBJ2-4; V: TRBV7-6; DNA: TGTGCCAGCAGCGCTGGACAGGAGGTAGCCTTC; CDR3: CASSAGQEVAF
D: NA; size: few; J: TRBJ2-1; V: TRBV4-1; DNA: TGCGCCAGCAGCCAAGTCGAGGAGGTCGAGCAGTTCTTC; CDR3: CASSQVEEVEQFF
D: NA; size: NA; J: TRBJ2-5; V: TRBV7-8; DNA: TGTGCCAGCAGCTTAGCGGTGGGGGGGGCTTCGGAGACCCAGTACTTC; CDR3: CASSLAVGGASETQYF
D: TRBD2; size: NA; J: TRBJ2-3; V: TRBV6-2/TRBV6-3; DNA: TGTGCCAGCACTCCCGCTCCTGCTTGGGCGGGGGGGCGTGGCACAGATACGCAGTATTTT; CDR3: CASTPAPAWAGGRGTDTQYF
D: NA; size: NA; J: TRBJ1-1; V: TRBV2; DNA: TGTGCTGTTGCGTTGGGGACTGAAGCTTTCTTT; CDR3: CAVALGTEAFF
D: TRBD1; size: NA; J: TRBJ1-2; V: TRBV27; DNA: TGTGCCAGCAGTCCAGCCCCAGGGGGCGCTGGCTATGGCTACACCTTC; CDR3: CASSPAPGGAGYGYTF
D: NA; size: NA; J: TRBJ2-1; V: TRBV10-3; DNA: TGTGCCATCAGTGTGCCAGACAGCTCCTACAATGAGCAGTTCTTC; CDR3: CAISVPDSSYNEQFF
D: NA; size: NA; J: TRBJ1-6; V: TRBV12-5; DNA: TGTGCTAGTGGTCTCCACGGTCCAGACCATCTCCACTTT; CDR3: CASGLHGPDHLHF
D: TRBD2; size: NA; J: TRBJ2-6; V: TRBV12-3/TRBV12-4; DNA: TGTGCCAGCACCGTACGGGGGGTTCGGAGCTCTGGGGCCAACGTCCTGACTTTC; CDR3: CASTVRGVRSSGANVLTF
D: TRBD2; size: few; J: TRBJ2-1; V: TRBV2; DNA: TGTGCCACGGGACTAGCGGGGGAGACTCCCACCTACAATGAGCAGTTCTTC; CDR3: CATGLAGETPTYNEQFF
D: NA; size: NA; J: TRBJ2-2; V: TRBV6-2/TRBV6-3; DNA: TGTACCAGCACCGGAAGCGGGGAGCTGTTTTTT; CDR3: CTSTGSGELFF
D: NA; size: NA; J: TRBJ2-1; V: TRBV10-2; DNA: TGCGCCAGCAGACTAGCCGCTGAGCAGTTCTTC; CDR3: CASRLAAEQFF
D: NA; size: NA; J: TRBJ2-3; V: TRBV4-1; DNA: TGCGCCAGCAGCCAAGATTGGTCAAACACAGATACGCAGTATTTT; CDR3: CASSQDWSNTDTQYF
D: NA; size: NA; J: TRBJ1-2; V: TRBV6-2/TRBV6-3; DNA: TGTGCCAGCAGTTACCCCAGACAAGTTAACTATGGCTACACCTTC; CDR3: CASSYPRQVNYGYTF
D: TRBD1; size: many; J: TRBJ1-2; V: TRBV4-1; DNA: TGCGCCAGCAGCCATCCCGGGACAGACTATGGCTACACCTTC; CDR3: CASSHPGTDYGYTF
D: NA; size: few; J: TRBJ2-3; V: TRBV5-6; DNA: TGTGCCAGCAGCTTGGGTGGCTGGATAGATACGCAGTATTTT; CDR3: CASSLGGWIDTQYF
D: TRBD2; size: once; J: TRBJ2-1; V: TRBV27; DNA: TGTGCCAGCAGTCCTACTAGCGGGGACAATGAGCAGTTCTTC; CDR3: CASSPTSGDNEQFF
D: TRBD1; size: few; J: TRBJ1-2; V: TRBV4-1; DNA: TGCGCCAGCAGCCAAGATCCCTACAGGGGGCTAAGCTATGGCTACACCTTC; CDR3: CASSQDPYRGLSYGYTF
D: NA; size: NA; J: TRBJ1-2; V: TRBV7-6; DNA: TGTGCCAGCAGCTCCCCCAAGGAGGGGGACTATGGCTACACCTTC; CDR3: CASSSPKEGDYGYTF
D: TRBD1; size: few; J: TRBJ1-1; V: TRBV5-1; DNA: TGCGCCAGCAGCTTGGAATTTTATGGACAGGGTATGAGAACTGAAGCTTTCTTT; CDR3: CASSLEFYGQGMRTEAFF
D: NA; size: NA; J: TRBJ2-1; V: TRBV20-1; DNA: TGCAGTGCTAGGACGGAATACAATGAGCAGTTCTTC; CDR3: CSARTEYNEQFF
D: NA; size: few; J: TRBJ2-7; V: TRBV2; DNA: TGTGCCAGCAGTGAAGCGAGGGGGGCATTCTACGAGCAGTACTTC; CDR3: CASSEARGAFYEQYF
D: NA; size: NA; J: TRBJ1-1; V: TRBV28; DNA: TGTGCCAGCAGTTTAAGGGGGTGGATTGGCGAAGCTTTCTTT; CDR3: CASSLRGWIGEAFF
D: NA; size: NA; J: TRBJ2-7; V: TRBV7-9; DNA: TGTGCCAGCACCTTTGGAAGAGAGGAGCAGTACTTC; CDR3: CASTFGREEQYF
D: TRBD1; size: NA; J: TRBJ1-2; V: TRBV27; DNA: TGTGCCAGCACCAGCGGGACAGGGGATGGCTACACCTTC; CDR3: CASTSGTGDGYTF
D: TRBD1; size: few; J: TRBJ1-2; V: TRBV7-9; DNA: TGTGCCAGCAGCTTTCGGACAGGGGGATCCTATGGCTACACCTTC; CDR3: CASSFRTGGSYGYTF
D: TRBD1; size: few; J: TRBJ2-7; V: TRBV10-3; DNA: TGTGCCACCCTTCCGGGACAGGAGTCCTACGAGCAGTACTTC; CDR3: CATLPGQESYEQYF
D: TRBD1; size: NA; J: TRBJ2-2; V: TRBV24-1; DNA: TGTGCCACCAGTGATACAGGACAGGCCACCGGGGAGCTGTTTTTT; CDR3: CATSDTGQATGELFF
D: TRBD1; size: many; J: TRBJ2-1; V: TRBV20-1; DNA: TGCAGTGCTTCGCACGGGGGACAGGGGAAATACAATGAGCAGTTCTTC; CDR3: CSASHGGQGKYNEQFF
D: TRBD2; size: NA; J: TRBJ2-7; V: TRBV7-2; DNA: TGTGCCAGCAGCTCCCCACTAGCGGGGGGTTACGAGCAGTACTTC; CDR3: CASSSPLAGGYEQYF
D: NA; size: NA; J: TRBJ2-5; V: TRBV5-4; DNA: TGTGCCAGCCGGGACCACGAGGAGACCCAGTACTTC; CDR3: CASRDHEETQYF
D: TRBD2; size: NA; J: TRBJ2-5; V: TRBV2; DNA: TGTGCCAGCGTCTCCTCCGGGACTAGGAATGGGGAGACCCAGTACTTC; CDR3: CASVSSGTRNGETQYF
D: NA; size: NA; J: TRBJ1-4; V: TRBV27; DNA: TGTGCCAGCAGCAGAGGGGGGGCGGGTGAAAAACTGTTTTTT; CDR3: CASSRGGAGEKLFF
D: TRBD1; size: NA; J: TRBJ2-2; V: TRBV18; DNA: TGTGCCAGCTCAACGTCGACAGGGGTCGGGGAGCTGTTTTTT; CDR3: CASSTSTGVGELFF
D: NA; size: NA; J: TRBJ2-1; V: TRBV9; DNA: TGTGCCAGCAGCGCATCCGGGACTCCTGGCAATGAGCAGTTCTTC; CDR3: CASSASGTPGNEQFF
D: NA; size: NA; J: TRBJ1-1; V: TRBV27; DNA: TGTGCCAGCAGTCCTAGACAGGATAGAAACACTGAAGCTTTCTTT; CDR3: CASSPRQDRNTEAFF
D: TRBD1; size: NA; J: TRBJ1-3; V: TRBV4-1; DNA: TGCGCCAGCTCGTCCGGGACAGGGACCTCTGGAAACACCATATATTTT; CDR3: CASSSGTGTSGNTIYF
D: NA; size: NA; J: TRBJ2-1; V: TRBV7-1; DNA: TGTGCCAGCAGCAGCAACCCCTTTGATGAGCAGTTCTTC; CDR3: CASSSNPFDEQFF
D: NA; size: NA; J: TRBJ1-1; V: TRBV4-1; DNA: TGCGCCAGCAGCCAAGACCAAAGAGACAATGAAGCTTTCTTT; CDR3: CASSQDQRDNEAFF
D: TRBD1; size: few; J: TRBJ1-6; V: TRBV20-1; DNA: TGCAGTGCTAGAGAGAGGACAGGGGGCCGGAATTCACCCCTCCACTTT; CDR3: CSARERTGGRNSPLHF
D: NA; size: NA; J: TRBJ2-3; V: TRBV27; DNA: TGTGCCAGCTGGGCGGGGACAGATACGCAGTATTTT; CDR3: CASWAGTDTQYF
D: NA; size: few; J: TRBJ2-6; V: TRBV5-6; DNA: TGTGCCAGCAGCTGTACCGGGACGGCAAATCCTTCTGGGGCCAACGTCCTGACTTTC; CDR3: CASSCTGTANPSGANVLTF
D: TRBD1; size: many; J: TRBJ2-7; V: TRBV11-3; DNA: TGTGCCAGCAGCTACAGGGGGACGTCCTACGAGCAGTACTTC; CDR3: CASSYRGTSYEQYF
D: NA; size: NA; J: TRBJ2-2; V: TRBV24-1; DNA: TGTGCCACCAGTGAAATCCGAAGGCTAACCGGGGAGCTGTTTTTT; CDR3: CATSEIRRLTGELFF
D: NA; size: many; J: TRBJ1-6; V: TRBV5-1; DNA: TGCGCCAGCAGCTCGGACAGAGACAATTCACCCCTCCACTTT; CDR3: CASSSDRDNSPLHF